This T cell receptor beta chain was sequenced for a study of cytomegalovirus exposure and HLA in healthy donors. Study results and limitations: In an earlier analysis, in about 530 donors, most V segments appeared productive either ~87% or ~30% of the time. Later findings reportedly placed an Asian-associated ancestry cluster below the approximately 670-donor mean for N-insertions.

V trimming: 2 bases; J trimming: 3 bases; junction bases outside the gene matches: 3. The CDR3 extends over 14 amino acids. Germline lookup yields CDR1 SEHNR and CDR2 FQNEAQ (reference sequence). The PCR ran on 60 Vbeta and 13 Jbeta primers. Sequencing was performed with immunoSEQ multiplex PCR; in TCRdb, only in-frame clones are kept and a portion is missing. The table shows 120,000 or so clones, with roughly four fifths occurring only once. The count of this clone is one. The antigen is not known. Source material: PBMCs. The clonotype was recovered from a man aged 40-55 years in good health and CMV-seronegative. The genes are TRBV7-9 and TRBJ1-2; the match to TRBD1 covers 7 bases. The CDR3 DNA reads TGTGCCAGCAGCTTAAGGGGGCTTCACTATGGCTACACCTTC. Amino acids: CASSLRGLHYGYTF.